Each of the 10 T cell receptor beta chains below was sequenced from the same sample in a study of cytomegalovirus exposure and HLA in healthy donors. In the PCR, 60 Vbeta and 13 Jbeta primers were used. Some clones are missing from TCRdb's copy, which holds only in-frame ones; the method was immunoSEQ multiplex PCR. This table holds 150,000 to 200,000 clones, about 83% found once. The specimen was PBMCs. The receptor set was obtained from a woman in her twenties or thirties in good health and CMV-seropositive.

V is TRBV7-8 and J is TRBJ1-3; 11 bases are shared with TRBD1. The CDR3 spans 15 residues. From germline, CDR1 is SGHVS and CDR2 FQNEAQ. With 10 bases clipped from V and 4 bases from J, the junction kept 9 bases outside the gene matches. CDR3 in DNA: TGTGCCATTAAAGAGGGACAGGGGGACGGAAACACCATATATTTT. This encodes CAIKEGQGDGNTIYF.

V and J are TRBV7-6 and TRBJ2-5, with TRBD1 identical over 7 bases. V lost 6 bases and J lost 5; bases outside the gene matches: 15. Germline V CDR1 and CDR2: SGHVS, FNYEAQ. The CDR3 has 16 amino acids. The CDR3 reads CASRFRPGQRIETQYF. CDR3 DNA sequence: TGTGCCAGCAGATTTAGGCCGGGACAGAGGATTGAGACCCAGTACTTC. Full variable domain (rest looked up from reference TRBV7-6 and TRBJ2-5): GAGVSQSPRYKVTKRGQDVALRCDPISGHVSLYWYRQALGQGPEFLTYFNYEAQQDKSGLPNDRFSAERPEGSISTLTIQRTEQRDSAMYRCASRFRPGQRIETQYFGPGTRLLVL.

This chain links TRBV14 with TRBJ2-2, with D possibly matching TRBD1 (5 bases). The CDR3 contains 15 residues. The germline gives CDR1 SGHDN, CDR2 FVKESK. Trimming shortened V by 4 bases and J by 1 base, and 10 bases separated the two germline ends. CDR3 residues: CASSLTVLNTGELFF. The CDR3 region has the DNA TGTGCCAGCAGCCTGACAGTACTGAACACCGGGGAGCTGTTTTTT.

The chain employs TRBV6-5 and TRBJ2-4; weak D call: TRBD1 (6 bases). CDR3 size: 13 residues. V lost 4 bases, J lost 15 bases, and 19 bases lay in between. CDR1 and CDR2 (germline): MNHEY, SVGAGI. The CDR3 coding sequence is TGTGCCAGCAGTTTTAAAATTGGGGGCCCGGGGTACTTC. Translation: CASSFKIGGPGYF.

The rearrangement joins TRBV19 to TRBJ1-1; 7 bases map to TRBD1. Trimming took 8 bases from V and 7 from J; bases not matched to a gene: 4. This CDR3 contains 11 residues. In germline, CDR1 is LNHDA, CDR2 SQIVND (reference sequence). The chain's CDR3 is CASGGTVEAFF. The CDR3 DNA follows: TGTGCCAGTGGAGGGACAGTTGAAGCTTTCTTT.

The V gene is TRBV5-4, the J gene TRBJ2-3, with 13 bases that match TRBD2. Germline V CDR1 and CDR2: SGHNT, YYREEE (reference sequence). Trimming at V came to 4 bases and at J to 1 base, leaving 9 bases not matched to a gene. This CDR3 contains 18 residues. Here the CDR3 reads CASSGTSGRASGTDTQYF. CDR3 in DNA: TGTGCCAGCAGCGGAACTAGCGGGAGGGCCTCGGGCACAGATACGCAGTATTTT. Supplemented by reference TRBV5-4 and TRBJ2-3, the full variable domain reads ETGVTQSPTHLIKTRGQQVTLRCSSQSGHNTVSWYQQALGQGPQFIFQYYREEENGRGNFPPRFSGLQFPNYSSELNVNALELDDSALYLCASSGTSGRASGTDTQYFGPGTRLTVL.

The chain couples TRBV7-3 to TRBJ1-1; 8 bases align to TRBD1. V trimming: 6 bases; J trimming: 6 bases; junction bases outside the gene matches: 6. Germline CDR1 is SGHTA and CDR2 is FQGTGA. This CDR3 region has 13 residues. In nucleotides, the CDR3 is TGTGCCAGCAGTTTGAAACAGGGGGCTGAAGCTTTCTTT. This gives the protein CASSLKQGAEAFF.

CDR3 in DNA: TGTGCCAGCAGCACGCACCTTACAGGGGCTGAGCAGTTCTTC. Translation: CASSTHLTGAEQFF. The chain combines TRBV11-2 with TRBJ2-1; 7 nucleotides line up with TRBD1. The CDR3 spans 14 residues. The germline CDR1 and CDR2 sequences are SGHAT and FQNNGV. V was pared by 5 bases and J by 9 bases, with 10 bases of the junction left unmatched.

The genes are TRBV4-1 and TRBJ2-7; tentative D call: TRBD2 (6 bases). Deletions cut 0 bases from V and 2 bases from J, with 11 bases between. Germline CDR1 MGHRA, CDR2 YSYEKL. This CDR3 has 15 amino acids. CDR3 in DNA: TGCGCCAGCAGCCAAGATGGGGGGAACCCCTACGAGCAGTACTTC. Translated, it gives CASSQDGGNPYEQYF.

On this clone: The junction does not match germline at one end; this may be a read error. The rearrangement uses TRBV7-9 and TRBJ2-1; D might be TRBD2 (6 bases). Germline assignment: CDR1 SEHNR and CDR2 FQNEAQ (reference sequence). CDR3 length: 15 residues. This CDR3 reads CSSSVGTPLDNEQFF. For the CDR3, the DNA is TGTTCCAGCAGCGTCGGGACTCCTCTAGACAATGAGCAGTTCTTC.